The 6 T cell receptor beta chains reported below all come from one sample, sequenced in a study of cytomegalovirus exposure and HLA in healthy donors. Primers: 60 Vbeta forward and 13 Jbeta reverse. Produced via immunoSEQ multiplex PCR; TCRdb's table is partial and in-frame only. The data hold approximately 110,000 clones, with about 85% observed a single time. Sequenced: PBMCs. These receptors were obtained from a man aged 50 or older in good health and CMV-seronegative.

The chain couples TRBV10-3 to TRBJ2-7; 7 bases align to TRBD2. V dropped 10 bases and J dropped 2; count of bases not matched to a gene: 11. This CDR3 region has 14 residues. CDR1 is ENHRY and CDR2 is SYGVKD in the germline V gene. The CDR3 loop reads CATGGEGLTYEQYF. The CDR3 DNA follows: TGTGCCACGGGGGGAGAGGGGCTAACCTACGAGCAGTACTTC.

This rearrangement joins TRBV5-1 to TRBJ2-3; 12 bases match TRBD2. The length of the CDR3 is 17 residues. Losses at the gene ends were 4 bases for V and 0 bases for J; bases not matched to a gene: 6. Germline V lookup: CDR1 SGHRS, CDR2 YFSETQ. The chain's CDR3 is CASSTSGTSGSTDTQYF. CDR3 coding DNA: TGCGCCAGCAGCACCTCCGGGACTAGCGGGAGCACAGATACGCAGTATTTT.

The CDR3 DNA sequence: TGTGCCAGCAGCTCACAGGCCTTTCACACAGATACGCAGTATTTT. As protein: CASSSQAFHTDTQYF. The chain uses TRBV11-2 and TRBJ2-3; a possible D gene is TRBD1 (5 bases). Trimming shortened V by 4 bases and J by 2 bases, and 13 bases separated the two germline ends. From germline, CDR1 is SGHAT and CDR2 FQNNGV. This CDR3 has 15 amino acids. The whole variable domain, filled in from reference TRBV11-2 and TRBJ2-3, reads EAGVAQSPRYKIIEKRQSVAFWCNPISGHATLYWYQQILGQGPKLLIQFQNNGVVDDSQLPKDRFSAERLKGVDSTLKIQPAKLEDSAVYLCASSSQAFHTDTQYFGPGTRLTVL.

This chain's CDR3 is CASREQGEAGEQYF. CDR3 nucleotide sequence: TGTGCCAGTAGAGAACAGGGGGAGGCGGGCGAGCAGTACTTC. The chain carries TRBV19 and TRBJ2-7; 8 bases map to TRBD1. This CDR3 has 14 amino acids. Trimming cost V 6 bases and J 6 bases; bases outside gene matches: 10. CDR1 is LNHDA and CDR2 is SQIVND in the germline V gene (reference sequence).

This chain links TRBV27 with TRBJ1-6, with D unresolved. CDR3 length: 16 amino acids. CDR1 and CDR2 (germline): MNHEY, SMNVEV (reference sequence). Trimming left V 5 bases short and J 8 bases short, with 19 bases between. The CDR3 DNA follows: TGTGCCAGCAGTCCGTTAACAGTTATTAACCATTCACCCCTCCACTTT. This translates into CASSPLTVINHSPLHF.

This chain's CDR3 is CASSYFLGGETQYF. The DNA of the CDR3 is TGTGCCAGCAGTTACTTTTTGGGGGGAGAGACCCAGTACTTC. The genes are TRBV6-5 and TRBJ2-5; possibly TRBD2 for D (6 bases). The germline CDR1 and CDR2 sequences are MNHEY and SVGAGI. With 1 base removed from V and 4 bases from J, the gap between germline ends came to 10 bases. This CDR3 has 14 amino acids.